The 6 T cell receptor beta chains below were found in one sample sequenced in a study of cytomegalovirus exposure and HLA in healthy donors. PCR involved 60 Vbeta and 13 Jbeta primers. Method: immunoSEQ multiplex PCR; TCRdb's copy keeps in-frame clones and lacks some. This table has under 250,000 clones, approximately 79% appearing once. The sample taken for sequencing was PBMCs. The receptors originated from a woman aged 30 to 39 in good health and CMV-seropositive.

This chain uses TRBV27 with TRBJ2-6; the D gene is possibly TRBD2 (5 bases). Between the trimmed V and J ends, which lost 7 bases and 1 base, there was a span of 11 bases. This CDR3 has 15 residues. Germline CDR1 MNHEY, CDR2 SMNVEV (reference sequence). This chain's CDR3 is CASTHRGSGANVLTF. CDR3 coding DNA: TGTGCCAGCACCCATCGAGGGTCTGGGGCCAACGTCCTGACTTTC.

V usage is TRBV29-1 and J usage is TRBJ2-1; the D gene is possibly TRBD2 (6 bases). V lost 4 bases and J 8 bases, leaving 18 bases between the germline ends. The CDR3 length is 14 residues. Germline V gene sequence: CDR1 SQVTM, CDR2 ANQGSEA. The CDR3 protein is CSVVGLQPGDEQFF. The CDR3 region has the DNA TGCAGCGTTGTGGGACTCCAGCCTGGGGATGAGCAGTTCTTC.

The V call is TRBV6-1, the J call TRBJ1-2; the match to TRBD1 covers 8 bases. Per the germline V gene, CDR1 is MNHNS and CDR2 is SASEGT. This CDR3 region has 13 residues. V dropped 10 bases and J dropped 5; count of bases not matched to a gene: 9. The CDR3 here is CATDRGGLYGYTF. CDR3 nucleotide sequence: TGTGCCACTGACAGGGGAGGGCTTTATGGCTACACCTTC.

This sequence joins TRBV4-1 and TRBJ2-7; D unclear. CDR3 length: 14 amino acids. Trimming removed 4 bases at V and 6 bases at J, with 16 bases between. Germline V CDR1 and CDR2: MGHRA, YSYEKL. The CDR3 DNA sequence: TGCGCCAGCAGCCCTGCCACGGCCCCTAGCGAGCAGTACTTC. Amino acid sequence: CASSPATAPSEQYF.

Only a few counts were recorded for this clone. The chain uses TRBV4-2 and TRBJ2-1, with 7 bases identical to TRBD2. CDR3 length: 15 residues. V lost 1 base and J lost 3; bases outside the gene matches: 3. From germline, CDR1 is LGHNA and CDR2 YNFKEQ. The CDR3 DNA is TGTGCCAGCAGCCAAGTCGCTAGCGGCTACAATGAGCAGTTCTTC. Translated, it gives CASSQVASGYNEQFF.

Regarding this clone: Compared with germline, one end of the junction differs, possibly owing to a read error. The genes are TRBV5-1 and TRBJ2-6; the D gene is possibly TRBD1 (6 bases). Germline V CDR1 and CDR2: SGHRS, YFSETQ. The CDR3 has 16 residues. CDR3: CTSSLEQGTGANVLTF. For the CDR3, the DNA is TGCACCAGCAGCTTGGAACAGGGCACTGGGGCCAACGTCCTGACTTTC.